Reported below is one T cell receptor (beta chain). What it binds is unknown. On sorted subsets, replicate PCRs used 200 ng DNA, or 27,000 or so T cell genomes. Assay used: immunoSEQ multiplex PCR; TCRdb lists only in-frame clones, some missing. The sample lists around 1.9 million clones; approximately 94% were seen once. The sample comes from a study of shared clonotypes between healthy human individuals. Naive CD8 populations comprised CD45RO-negative cells positively selected for CCR7, excluding terminally differentiated effector memory CD45RA+ cells. Study-wide results and limits: Naive subsets typically showed greater estimated richness than memory subsets. It was observed that approximately 5% of naive CD4 clonotypes were shared across a handful of donors. Sample collection involved blood only; tissue repertoires are likely different.

Material: naive CD8+ T cells from PBMCs. The TCR sequence derives from a man aged 18 to 35 in good health. Some clones in this sample may be carry-over from other donors' samples.

CDR3 bases: TGTGCCAAACAGGGGACTTCCTCCACCGGGGAGCTGTTTTTT. It yields the protein CAKQGTSSTGELFF. The J gene is TRBJ2-2, the V gene TRBV7-9, with D possibly TRBD1 on 7 matching bases. Germline CDR1 reads SEHNR; CDR2 reads FQNEAQ (reference sequence). Trimming shortened V by 10 bases and J by 4 bases, and 16 bases separated the two germline ends. The CDR3 runs to 14 residues.